The 21 T cell receptor beta chains below all came from one sample that was sequenced in a study of T cell changes during pregnancy in multiple sclerosis. This table comes from immunoSEQ multiplex PCR, and its TCRdb copy is limited to in-frame clones, with some not included. The table includes tens of thousands of clones, approximately 92% detected once. Here the sequenced sample was peripheral blood, taken after pregnancy. These receptors originate from a female donor in good health, enrolled as a control in a pregnancy study.

The rearrangement links TRBV27 to TRBJ1-2; D is undetermined. V shed 0 bases and J shed 0 bases, with 2 bases lying between them. CDR1 is MNHEY, CDR2 SMNVEV, per germline (reference sequence). The CDR3 sequence is 13 residues long. The CDR3 sequence: CASSLSTNYGYTF. For the CDR3, the DNA is TGTGCCAGCAGTTTATCTACTAACTATGGCTACACCTTC.

The V call is TRBV27, the J call TRBJ2-2; TRBD2 aligns across 10 bases. Germline V gene sequence: CDR1 MNHEY, CDR2 SMNVEV (reference sequence). This CDR3 has 18 amino acids. Trimming removed 3 bases from V and 0 bases from J; junction bases left unmatched: 7. CDR3 DNA: TGTGCCAGCAGTTTCCGCACTAGCGGGATCACGAACACCGGGGAGCTGTTTTTT. It encodes CASSFRTSGITNTGELFF.

This clone was seen once. The genes are TRBV7-2 and TRBJ2-1; D call uncertain. The germline V and J ends were trimmed by 0 bases and 4 bases, with 4 bases remaining between them. The germline V gene encodes CDR1 SGHTA and CDR2 FQGNSA. CDR3 size: 13 residues. The CDR3 DNA sequence: TGTGCCAGCAGCTTAGCGCTATACAATGAGCAGTTCTTC. Its protein product is CASSLALYNEQFF.

This clone has only one observation. The gene calls are TRBV29-1 and TRBJ1-1; 9 nucleotides match TRBD1. V trimming: 8 bases; J trimming: 2 bases; junction bases outside the gene matches: 6. CDR3 length: 13 amino acids. The germline V gene has CDR1 SQVTM and CDR2 ANQGSEA. The CDR3 nucleotides are TGCAGCTCCGAGGGACAGGGAAACACTGAAGCTTTCTTT. The encoded protein is CSSEGQGNTEAFF.

The chain couples TRBV30 to TRBJ2-7, with 11 nucleotides matching TRBD1. The germline V gene has CDR1 GTSNPN and CDR2 SVGIG (reference sequence). CDR3 size: 15 residues. After removal of 3 bases from V and 0 bases from J, the junction contained 4 bases not matched to a gene. CDR3 region: CAWSAGTGGSYEQYF. The CDR3 nucleotides read TGTGCCTGGAGCGCCGGGACAGGGGGCTCCTACGAGCAGTACTTC.

The chain employs TRBV7-2 and TRBJ2-7; D perhaps matches TRBD1 (5 bases). Looked up from germline, CDR1 is SGHTA and CDR2 is FQGNSA. This CDR3 contains 15 residues. Trimming took off 5 bases at V and 0 bases at J, with 14 bases between the two ends. Here the CDR3 DNA reads TGTGCCAGCAGCCCGCGGACAAAGAGCTCCTACGAGCAGTACTTC. Translating it yields CASSPRTKSSYEQYF. The whole variable domain, filled in from reference TRBV7-2 and TRBJ2-7, reads GAGVSQSPSNKVTEKGKDVELRCDPISGHTALYWYRQSLGQGLEFLIYFQGNSAPDKSGLPSDRFSAERTGGSVSTLTIQRTQQEDSAVYLCASSPRTKSSYEQYFGPGTRLTVT.

This clone was detected once. The genes are TRBV7-8 and TRBJ2-2; 8 positions match TRBD2. Germline V gene data show CDR1 as SGHVS and CDR2 as FQNEAQ. J lost 7 bases, V lost 5 bases, and 12 bases had no gene match. This CDR3 comprises 16 residues. The CDR3 loop is CASSPQRAGGIGELFF. Written as DNA, the CDR3 is TGTGCCAGCAGCCCCCAGAGGGCGGGAGGTATCGGGGAGCTGTTTTTT.

The rearrangement uses TRBV14 and TRBJ2-7, with TRBD2 matching 11 bases. CDR1 is SGHDN, CDR2 FVKESK, per germline. The junction had 7 bases not matched to a gene; V was cut back by 5 bases and J by 4 bases. The CDR3 totals 15 residues. This CDR3 is CASSFSGGAIYEQYF. The CDR3 nucleotides read TGTGCCAGCAGCTTTAGCGGGGGGGCCATTTACGAGCAGTACTTC.

This rearrangement joins TRBV4-3 to TRBJ2-1, with 7 positions matching TRBD2. The CDR3 covers 16 residues. The ends lost 0 bases at V and 2 bases at J; junction bases unmatched: 4. The germline V gene has CDR1 LGHNA and CDR2 YSLEER. The CDR3, as DNA: TGCGCCAGCAGCCAAGAAAGCGGGGTTCCCTACAATGAGCAGTTCTTC. Translated, it gives CASSQESGVPYNEQFF.

The V and J genes are TRBV5-5 and TRBJ1-6; 7 positions match TRBD1. The junction had 2 bases not matched to a gene; V was cut back by 5 bases and J by 6 bases. The CDR3 totals 13 residues. The germline gives CDR1 SGHKS, CDR2 YYEKEE (reference sequence). The CDR3 region has the DNA TGTGCCAGCAGATGGGACAGTAATTCACCCCTCCACTTT. Protein: CASRWDSNSPLHF.

This chain links TRBV4-2 with TRBJ2-2; TRBD1 matches 7 bases. The germline CDR1 and CDR2 sequences are LGHNA and YNFKEQ. This CDR3 spans 16 amino acids. The ends lost 1 base at V and 0 bases at J; junction bases unmatched: 2. In DNA, the CDR3 is TGTGCCAGCAGCCAAGGAGGGACAGCGAACACCGGGGAGCTGTTTTTT. Its protein is CASSQGGTANTGELFF.

This clone has only one observation. The chain employs TRBV4-1 and TRBJ1-1, with no clear D. Germline V gives CDR1 MGHRA, CDR2 YSYEKL. This CDR3 is 13 amino acids long. V gave up 1 base and J gave up 8 bases, with 11 bases separating them. The CDR3 region is CASSQVGSVEAFF. The CDR3 nucleotides read TGCGCCAGCAGCCAAGTTGGTTCAGTAGAAGCTTTCTTT.

V is TRBV7-3 and J is TRBJ2-2; D gene ambiguous. The CDR3 consists of 13 residues. The germline gives CDR1 SGHTA, CDR2 FQGTGA. The V end lost 5 bases, the J end lost 1 base, and 5 bases lay between the germline ends. The CDR3 DNA reads TGTGCCAGCAGCGCCGGGAACACCGGGGAGCTGTTTTTT. Protein: CASSAGNTGELFF.

The V gene is TRBV5-1, the J gene TRBJ1-2; TRBD1 matches at 7 bases. The germline V gene encodes CDR1 SGHRS and CDR2 YFSETQ. CDR3 length equals 13 residues. Germline trimming cut 5 bases from V and 6 bases from J; bases unmatched to any gene: 7. DNA for the CDR3: TGCGCCAGCAGGGTGGGACAGTTCGATGGCTACACCTTC. It translates to CASRVGQFDGYTF.

J is TRBJ1-5 and V is TRBV28; D is possibly TRBD1 (6 bases). The CDR3 length is 15 residues. Germline V gives CDR1 MDHEN, CDR2 SYDVKM. V lost 5 bases and J 0 bases, leaving 11 bases between the germline ends. This CDR3 reads CASSPGHYSNQPQHF. The CDR3 nucleotides read TGTGCCAGCAGTCCGGGACACTATAGCAATCAGCCCCAGCATTTT.

This clone appeared once. The chain couples TRBV11-2 to TRBJ2-1; D may be TRBD1 (6 bases). Trimming pared 1 base from V and 3 bases from J, leaving 13 bases between. The germline V gene has CDR1 SGHAT and CDR2 FQNNGV. The CDR3 runs 16 residues. The CDR3 coding sequence is TGTGCCAGCAGCTTAGCGGCTCAGGGGTACTACAATGAGCAGTTCTTC. It encodes CASSLAAQGYYNEQFF.

The V and J genes are TRBV28 and TRBJ1-6; D may be TRBD1 (6 bases). The CDR3 extends over 15 amino acids. Trimming left V 6 bases short and J 7 bases short, with 16 bases between. Looked up from germline, CDR1 is MDHEN and CDR2 is SYDVKM. The CDR3 sequence is CASRPPGGLNSPLHF. In nucleotides, the CDR3 is TGTGCCAGCAGGCCGCCGGGGGGCCTCAATTCACCCCTCCACTTT.

The chain recombines TRBV28 with TRBJ2-7; 15 positions match TRBD2. Germline V gene lookup returns CDR1 MDHEN and CDR2 SYDVKM. The V and J ends lost 6 bases and 3 bases, in that order; junction bases with no gene match: 6. The CDR3 length is 16 residues. In DNA, the CDR3 is TGTGCCAGCAGGAGGACTAGCGGGAGGGTTTACTACGAGCAGTACTTC. Translating gives CASRRTSGRVYYEQYF.

The CDR3, as DNA: TGTGCCAGCAGCCTCCGGGGGGGCGAGAGTGAGCAGTTCTTC. Translation: CASSLRGGESEQFF. The chain has TRBV7-6 and TRBJ2-1; 8 nucleotides agree with TRBD2. J lost 9 bases, V lost 5 bases, and 9 bases had no gene match. CDR3 size: 14 residues. Germline V gene data show CDR1 as SGHVS and CDR2 as FNYEAQ.

This rearrangement joins TRBV5-4 to TRBJ1-2, with 9 bases matching TRBD1. The CDR3 spans 16 residues. The trim removed 3 bases at V and 3 bases at J, leaving 9 bases unmatched. Per the germline V gene, CDR1 is SGHNT and CDR2 is YYREEE (reference sequence). The CDR3 here is CASSWDRDNGDYGYTF. DNA for the CDR3: TGTGCCAGCAGCTGGGACAGGGACAACGGAGACTATGGCTACACCTTC.

The chain joins TRBV5-4 to TRBJ1-2; D is unresolved. The germline V gene encodes CDR1 SGHNT and CDR2 YYREEE (reference sequence). V was cut by 1 base and J by 3 bases, with 13 bases left in between. This CDR3 is built from 15 residues. CDR3 in DNA: TGTGCCAGCAGCTTGTACACAGAGGGTTACTATGGCTACACCTTC. It is translated as CASSLYTEGYYGYTF.